The sequence of this TCR beta chain was determined in a study of T cell responses to AZD1222 COVID-19 vaccine. The assay was immunoSEQ multiplex PCR, and TCRdb's table has in-frame clones only and misses some. This table has about 130,000 clones, approximately 90% appearing once. CDR3 length: 12 amino acids. Germline values: CDR1 SGHAT, CDR2 FQDESV (reference sequence). The ends were cut back, 2 bases at V and 6 bases at J, with 6 bases in the middle. The source is an adult in good health. This rearrangement joins TRBV11-1 to TRBJ2-3; D remains unclear. The sequences come from peripheral blood, collected on day 0 of AZD1222 vaccination. The chain's CDR3 is CASSLNGDTQYF. The CDR3 region has the DNA TGTGCCAGCAGCTTAAACGGCGATACGCAGTATTTT.